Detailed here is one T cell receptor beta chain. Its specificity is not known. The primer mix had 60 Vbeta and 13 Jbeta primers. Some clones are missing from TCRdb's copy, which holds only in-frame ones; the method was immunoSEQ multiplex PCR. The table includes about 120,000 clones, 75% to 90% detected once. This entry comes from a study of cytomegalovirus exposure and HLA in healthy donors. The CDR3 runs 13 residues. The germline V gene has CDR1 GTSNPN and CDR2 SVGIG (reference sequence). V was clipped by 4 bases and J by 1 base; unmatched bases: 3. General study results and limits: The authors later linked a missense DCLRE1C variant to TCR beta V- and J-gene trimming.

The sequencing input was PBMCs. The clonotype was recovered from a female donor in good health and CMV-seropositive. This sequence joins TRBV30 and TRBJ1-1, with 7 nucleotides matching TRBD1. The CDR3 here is CAWISGGNTEAFF. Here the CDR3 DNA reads TGTGCCTGGATCTCAGGGGGGAACACTGAAGCTTTCTTT.